The source of this T cell receptor (beta chain) is a study of T cell changes during pregnancy in multiple sclerosis. Libraries were prepared by immunoSEQ multiplex PCR; TCRdb keeps only in-frame clonotypes and omits some of them. The sample gives 50,000 to 75,000 clones, 93% of which show up once; about 2.6% is in the top ten. Germline V gene sequence: CDR1 LNHNV, CDR2 YYDKDF (reference sequence). The length of the CDR3 is 18 residues. V trimming: 1 base; J trimming: 1 base; junction bases outside the gene matches: 10. This clonotype was obtained from a female donor with multiple sclerosis, enrolled in a pregnancy study. The V gene is TRBV15, the J gene TRBJ2-1; 7 bases are shared with TRBD2. Specimen: CD8+ T cells from peripheral blood mononuclear cells, collected in the third trimester of pregnancy. CDR3 nucleotides: TGTGCCACCAGCAGAGTACTAGTGGCGGGAGTTTCCTACAATGAGCAGTTCTTC. Translating gives CATSRVLVAGVSYNEQFF.